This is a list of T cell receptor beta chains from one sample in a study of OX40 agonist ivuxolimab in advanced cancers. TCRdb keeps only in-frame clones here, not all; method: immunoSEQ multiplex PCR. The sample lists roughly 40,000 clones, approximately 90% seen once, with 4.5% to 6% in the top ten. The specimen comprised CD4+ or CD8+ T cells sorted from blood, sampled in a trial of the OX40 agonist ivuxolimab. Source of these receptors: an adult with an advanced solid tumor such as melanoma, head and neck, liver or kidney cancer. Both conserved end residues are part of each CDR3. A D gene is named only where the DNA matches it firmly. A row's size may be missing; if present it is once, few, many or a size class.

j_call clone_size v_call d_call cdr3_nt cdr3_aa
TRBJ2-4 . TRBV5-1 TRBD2 TGCGCCAGCAACGAGCTAGCGGGAGGGCCAGGAAACATTCAGTACTTC CASNELAGGPGNIQYF
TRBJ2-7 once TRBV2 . TGTGCCACCCCCGGCCGGGGCCCTCGTCGTGGGTTCGGTAACGAGCAGTACTTC CATPGRGPRRGFGNEQYF
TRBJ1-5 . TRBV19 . TGTGCCAGTAGTATCCCCGGGCAGGGAGGTCAGCCCCAGCATTTT CASSIPGQGGQPQHF
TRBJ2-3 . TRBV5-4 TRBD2 TGTGCCAGCAGCCGCCTAGCGGGAGGGCCCGGTACGCAGTATTTT CASSRLAGGPGTQYF
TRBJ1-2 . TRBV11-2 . TGTGCCAGCAGCTTAGAGGGGGGCGCTAACTATGGCTACACCTTC CASSLEGGANYGYTF
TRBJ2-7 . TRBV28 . TGTGCCAGCAGCCGAAGTCGAGGCGTCTACGAGCAGTACTTC CASSRSRGVYEQYF
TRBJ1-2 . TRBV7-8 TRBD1 TGTGCCAGCCGACAGGGGGCGGACCTTTTTGGGGGCTACACCTTC CASRQGADLFGGYTF
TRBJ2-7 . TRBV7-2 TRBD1 TGTGCCAGCAGCCGCCGGACAGGGCACGAGCAGTACTTC CASSRRTGHEQYF
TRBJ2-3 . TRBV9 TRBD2 TGTGCCAGCAGCGTAGGACTAGCGGGAGGGCCCGGGGAAGATACGCAGTATTTT CASSVGLAGGPGEDTQYF
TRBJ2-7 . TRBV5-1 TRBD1 TGCGCCAGCAGCTTGATGACAGGGGGTTACGAGCAGTACTTC CASSLMTGGYEQYF
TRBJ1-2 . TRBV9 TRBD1 TGTGCCAGCACCAGGGACAGGGGTTATGGCTACACCTTC CASTRDRGYGYTF
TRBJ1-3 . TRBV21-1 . TGTGCCAGCAGCAAAGCTGGGATTACAGGGACTGGAAACACCATATATTTT CASSKAGITGTGNTIYF
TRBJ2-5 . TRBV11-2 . TGTGCCAGCAGTCAAGGGGCAGCAAACCAAGAGACCCAGTACTTC CASSQGAANQETQYF
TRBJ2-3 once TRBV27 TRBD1 TGTGCCACCTTACAGGGGGCCGGAGATACGCAGTATTTT CATLQGAGDTQYF